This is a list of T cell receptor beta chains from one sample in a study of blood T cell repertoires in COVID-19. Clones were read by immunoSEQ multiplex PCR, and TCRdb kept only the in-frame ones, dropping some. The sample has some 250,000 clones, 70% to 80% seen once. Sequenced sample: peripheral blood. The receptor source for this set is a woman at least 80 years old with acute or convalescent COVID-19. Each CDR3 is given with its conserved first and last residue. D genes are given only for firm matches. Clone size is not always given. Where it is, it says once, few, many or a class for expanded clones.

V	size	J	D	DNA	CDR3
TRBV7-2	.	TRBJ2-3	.	TGTGCCAGCAGCCCAACAGATACGCAGTATTTT	CASSPTDTQYF
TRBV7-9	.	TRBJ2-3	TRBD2	TGTGCCAGCAGCTTCCAGCGGGGGGCCACAGATACGCAGTATTTT	CASSFQRGATDTQYF
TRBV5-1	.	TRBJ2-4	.	TGCGCCAGCAGCTTGGCGGAGGGAACCAAAAACATTCAGTACTTC	CASSLAEGTKNIQYF
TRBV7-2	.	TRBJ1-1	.	TGTGCCAGCAGCTTATTGGGTTGGGCGAACACTGAAGCTTTCTTT	CASSLLGWANTEAFF
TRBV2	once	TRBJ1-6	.	TGTGCCAGCAGTGAAGGGACTGGGGTGGGACCCCTCCACTTT	CASSEGTGVGPLHF
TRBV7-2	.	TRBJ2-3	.	TGTGCCAGCAGCTTAGGCGGCCCTAGCACAGATACGCAGTATTTT	CASSLGGPSTDTQYF
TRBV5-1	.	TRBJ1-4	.	TGCGCCAGCACTTCAGGGCTAGCTAATGAAAAACTGTTTTTT	CASTSGLANEKLFF
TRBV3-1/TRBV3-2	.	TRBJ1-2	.	TGTGCCAGCCAAGGGGGAGTCTATGGCTACACCTTC	CASQGGVYGYTF
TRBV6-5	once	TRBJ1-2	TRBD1	TGTGCCAGCAGTTATCGACAGGGAAGAGGCTATGGCTACACCTTC	CASSYRQGRGYGYTF
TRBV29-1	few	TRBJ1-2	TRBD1	TGCAGCGTTGATGCCGGGGACAGCGTTGGCTACACCTTC	CSVDAGDSVGYTF
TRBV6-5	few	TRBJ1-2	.	TGTGCCAGCAACCCGGCGGGGGGGGCTAACTATGGCTACACCTTC	CASNPAGGANYGYTF
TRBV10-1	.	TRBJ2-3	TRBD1	TGCGCCAGCTCCTCATCGGGACAGGGGGTCCCGACAGATACGCAGTATTTT	CASSSSGQGVPTDTQYF
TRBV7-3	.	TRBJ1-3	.	TGTGCCAGCAGCTTAAATCAGGCAGGTTCGGGAAACACCATATATTTT	CASSLNQAGSGNTIYF
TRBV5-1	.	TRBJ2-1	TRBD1	TGCGCCAGTAACCGACAGGGGCAGATCGATGAGCAGTTCTTC	CASNRQGQIDEQFF
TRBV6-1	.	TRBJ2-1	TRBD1	TGTGCCAGCAGTGAACCCGGGACAGGGATCAATGAGCAGTTCTTC	CASSEPGTGINEQFF
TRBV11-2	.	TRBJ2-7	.	TGTGCCAGCAGCTTAGGCGGCCGGGACATCTACGAGCAGTACTTC	CASSLGGRDIYEQYF
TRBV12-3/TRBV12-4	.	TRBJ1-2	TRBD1	TGTGCCAGCAGGACAGGGACGGTCGGCTACACCTTC	CASRTGTVGYTF
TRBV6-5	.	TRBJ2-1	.	TGTGCCAGCAGTTACACGACCCGACAGAATGAGCAGTTCTTC	CASSYTTRQNEQFF
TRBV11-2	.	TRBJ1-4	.	TGTGCCAGCAGCCCTCTGAGTGGGGGCGCTAATGAAAAACTGTTTTTT	CASSPLSGGANEKLFF
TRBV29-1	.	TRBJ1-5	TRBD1	TGCAGCGTTGAAGTGGCGGGACAGCCCCATGGGCCCCAGCATTTT	CSVEVAGQPHGPQHF
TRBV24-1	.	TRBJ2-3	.	TGTGCCACCAGTGATAACACCCCGGGGTCGGGAACGCAGTATTTT	CATSDNTPGSGTQYF
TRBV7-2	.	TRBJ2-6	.	TGTGCCAGCAGCGAACAGGGATCTGGGGCCAACGTCCTGACTTTC	CASSEQGSGANVLTF
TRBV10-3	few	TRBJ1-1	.	TGTGCCATCCAGGGTGAGAACACTGAAGCTTTCTTT	CAIQGENTEAFF
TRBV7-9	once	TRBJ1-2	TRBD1	TGTGCCAGCAGCTTAGCTCGTGGACAGGGGGATGGCTACACCTTC	CASSLARGQGDGYTF
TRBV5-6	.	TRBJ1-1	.	TGTGCCAGCAGCTTGGCCATTTCGAACACTGAAGCTTTCTTT	CASSLAISNTEAFF
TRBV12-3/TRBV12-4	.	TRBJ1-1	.	TGTGCCAGCAGCCGAGGGACACTCGAAGCTTTCTTT	CASSRGTLEAFF
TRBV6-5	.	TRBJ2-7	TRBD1	TGTGCCAGCAGTTACTCGATAGAAGGGGGCGCGTACGAGCAGTACTTC	CASSYSIEGGAYEQYF
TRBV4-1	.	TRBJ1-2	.	TGCGCCAGCAGCCAAGATCAGGGGCGGGGAGGGGACTATGGCTACACCTTC	CASSQDQGRGGDYGYTF
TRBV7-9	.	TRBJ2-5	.	TGTGCCAGCAGCCCAAGGAGGGGGGGGAAGACCCAGTACTTC	CASSPRRGGKTQYF
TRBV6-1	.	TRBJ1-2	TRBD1	TGTGCCAGCAGTGAAGCGACAGGGGGCTATGGCTACACCTTC	CASSEATGGYGYTF
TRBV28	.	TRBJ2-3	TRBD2	TGTGCCAGCAGTTTGCGGACTAGCGGGGGGGATCTAGATACGCAGTATTTT	CASSLRTSGGDLDTQYF
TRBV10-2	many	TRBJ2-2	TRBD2	TGCGCCACCTTCGGGGGGGCCCTGGGGGGGGAGCTGTTTTTT	CATFGGALGGELFF
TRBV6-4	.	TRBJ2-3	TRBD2	TGTGCCAGCAGTGACGGAGTAGCGGGAGAGGATACGCAGTATTTT	CASSDGVAGEDTQYF
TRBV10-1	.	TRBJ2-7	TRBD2	TGCGCCAGCAGTGGAGGTACCGGGACTAGGCCCTACGAGCAGTACTTC	CASSGGTGTRPYEQYF
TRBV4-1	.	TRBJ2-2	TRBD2	TGCGCCAGCAGACGGACTAGCGCGGACCAGGAGCTGTTTTTT	CASRRTSADQELFF
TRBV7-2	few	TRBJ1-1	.	TGTGCCAGCAGCTCCTTGGGGGGCACTGAAGCTTTCTTT	CASSSLGGTEAFF
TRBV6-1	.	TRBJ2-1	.	TGTGCCAGCAGTGAAGTGGGGCCACAGTTCTTC	CASSEVGPQFF
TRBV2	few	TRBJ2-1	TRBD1	TGTGCCAGCAGTGAAGGGACAGGGAATTTGAATGAGCAGTTCTTC	CASSEGTGNLNEQFF
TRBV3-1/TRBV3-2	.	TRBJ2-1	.	TGTGCCAGCAGCCTTTCCCCGGGATTATACAATGAGCAGTTCTTC	CASSLSPGLYNEQFF
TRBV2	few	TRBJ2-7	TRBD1	TGTGCCAGCAGTGACCGGACAGGATACTACGAGCAGTACTTC	CASSDRTGYYEQYF
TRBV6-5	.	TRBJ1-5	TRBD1	TGTGCCAGCAGACCAGACAGGGTAGGCAATCAGCCCCAGCATTTT	CASRPDRVGNQPQHF
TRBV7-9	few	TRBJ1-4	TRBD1	TGTGCCAGCAGCTTAGGAGGGGGCGCAACTAATGAAAAACTGTTTTTT	CASSLGGGATNEKLFF
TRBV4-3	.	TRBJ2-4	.	TGCGCCAGCAGCCAAGAACTGGGGAGGCTCCAAAACATTCAGTACTTC	CASSQELGRLQNIQYF
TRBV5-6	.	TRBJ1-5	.	TGTGCCAGCAGTTCTCGTAGCAATCAGCCCCAGCATTTT	CASSSRSNQPQHF
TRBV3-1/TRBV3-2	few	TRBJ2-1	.	TGTGCCAGCACCCAATTTGGGGGAGGACAGTTCTTC	CASTQFGGGQFF
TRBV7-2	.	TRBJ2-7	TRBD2	TGTGCCAGCAGCTTGGGACTAGCGGGAGCCTTGGGATACTACGAGCAGTACTTC	CASSLGLAGALGYYEQYF
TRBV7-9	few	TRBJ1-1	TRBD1	TGTGCCAGCAGCTTAGCGGGGCAGGGGGCGTTTGTTGCTGAAGCTTTCTTT	CASSLAGQGAFVAEAFF
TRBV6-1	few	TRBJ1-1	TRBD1	TGTGCCAGCAGTGAAGGGACAGGGACTGAAGCTTTCTTT	CASSEGTGTEAFF
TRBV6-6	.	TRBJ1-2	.	TGTGCCAGCAGTTACGGGCCAAACTATGGCTACACCTTC	CASSYGPNYGYTF
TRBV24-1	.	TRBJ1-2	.	TGTGCCACCGGGAGACAAGACTATGGCTACACCTTC	CATGRQDYGYTF
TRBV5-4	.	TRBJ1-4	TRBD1	TGTGCCAGCAGCTTGGGACCCCAGGGGGGAGTTGAAAAACTGTTTTTT	CASSLGPQGGVEKLFF
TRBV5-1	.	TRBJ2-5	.	TGCGCCAGCAGCTTAGCGGGTTCCCAAGAGACCCAGTACTTC	CASSLAGSQETQYF
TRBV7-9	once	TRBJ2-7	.	TGTGCCAGCATGAGGGAAACCTACGAGCAGTACTTC	CASMRETYEQYF
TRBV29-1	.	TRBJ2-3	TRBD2	TGCAGGGATCCACTCCCCCGACTAGCGAGCACAGATACGCAGTATTTT	CRDPLPRLASTDTQYF
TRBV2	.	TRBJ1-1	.	TGTGCCAGCAGTGAAGGACTCCGGAACACTGAAGCTTTCTTT	CASSEGLRNTEAFF